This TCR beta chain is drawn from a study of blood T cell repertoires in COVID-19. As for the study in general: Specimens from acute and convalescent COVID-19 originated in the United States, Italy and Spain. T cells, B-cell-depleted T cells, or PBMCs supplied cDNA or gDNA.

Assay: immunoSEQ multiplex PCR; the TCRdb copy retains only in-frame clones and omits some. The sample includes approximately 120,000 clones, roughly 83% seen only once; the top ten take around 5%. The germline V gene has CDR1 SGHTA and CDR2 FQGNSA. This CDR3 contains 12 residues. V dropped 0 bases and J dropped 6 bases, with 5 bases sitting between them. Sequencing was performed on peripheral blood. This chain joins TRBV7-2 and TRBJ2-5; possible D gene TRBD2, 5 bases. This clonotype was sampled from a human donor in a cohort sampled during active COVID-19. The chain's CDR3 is CASSLAGKTQYF. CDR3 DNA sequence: TGTGCCAGCAGCTTAGCCGGGAAGACCCAGTACTTC.